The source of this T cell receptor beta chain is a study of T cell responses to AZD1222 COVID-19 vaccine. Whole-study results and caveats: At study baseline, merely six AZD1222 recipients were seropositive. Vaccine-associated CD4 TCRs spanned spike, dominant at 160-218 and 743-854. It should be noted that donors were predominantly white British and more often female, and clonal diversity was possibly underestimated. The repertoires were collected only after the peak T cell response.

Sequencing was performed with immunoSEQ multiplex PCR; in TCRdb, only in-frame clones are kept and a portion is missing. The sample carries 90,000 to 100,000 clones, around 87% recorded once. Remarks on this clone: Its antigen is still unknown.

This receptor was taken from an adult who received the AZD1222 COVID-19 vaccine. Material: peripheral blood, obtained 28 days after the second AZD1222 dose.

The CDR3 DNA follows: TGTGCCAGCAGCTTGGTACCAGGGGGACTGTCCGGGGAGCTGTTTTTT. This codes for CASSLVPGGLSGELFF. This chain links TRBV5-4 with TRBJ2-2; possible D gene TRBD1, 7 bases. CDR3 length equals 16 residues. Germline V gene data show CDR1 as SGHNT and CDR2 as YYREEE (reference sequence). The ends were cut back, 0 bases at V and 6 bases at J, with 15 bases in the middle.